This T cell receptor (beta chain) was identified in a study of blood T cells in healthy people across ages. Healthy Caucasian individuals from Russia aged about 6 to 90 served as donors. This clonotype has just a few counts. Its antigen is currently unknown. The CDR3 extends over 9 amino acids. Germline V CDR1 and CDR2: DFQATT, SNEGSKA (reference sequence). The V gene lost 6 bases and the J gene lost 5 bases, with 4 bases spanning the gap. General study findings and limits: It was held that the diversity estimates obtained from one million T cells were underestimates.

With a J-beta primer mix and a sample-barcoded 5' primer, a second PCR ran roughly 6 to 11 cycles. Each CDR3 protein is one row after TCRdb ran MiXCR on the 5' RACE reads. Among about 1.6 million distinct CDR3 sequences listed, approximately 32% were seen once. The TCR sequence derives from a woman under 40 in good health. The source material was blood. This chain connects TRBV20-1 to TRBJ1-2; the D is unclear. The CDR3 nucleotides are TGCAGTGCAAAGTATGGCTACACCTTC. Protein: CSAKYGYTF.